The rows below give T cell receptor beta chains drawn from one sample of a study of shared clonotypes between healthy human individuals. The data were produced by immunoSEQ multiplex PCR, yet TCRdb's version contains in-frame clones alone and is incomplete. This table holds about 2.4 million clones, around nine tenths found once. Sequencing was performed on naive CD4+ T cells sorted from blood. Receptors originate from a man younger than 30 in good health. Both conserved end residues are part of each CDR3. Each record gives: J gene, V gene, D gene, clone size, CDR3 DNA, CDR3 protein. The D gene is left open where the match is weak. Expanded clones get a size class; other rows say once, few or many, or leave the size out.

TRBJ2-1	TRBV29-1	.	.	TGCAGCGTTGAAGAGCCATCGGGGCGGAATGAGCAGTTCTTC	CSVEEPSGRNEQFF
TRBJ2-7	TRBV18	TRBD2	.	TGTGCCAGCTCACATACCGGGACTAGCGGTTCGACCGCCTACGAGCAGTACTTC	CASSHTGTSGSTAYEQYF
TRBJ2-7	TRBV27	.	.	TGTGCCAGCAGTCACCATGACGGATACGAGCAGTACTTC	CASSHHDGYEQYF
TRBJ2-1	TRBV5-6	.	.	TGTGCCAGCAGCTTACTAGTGGACTCCTACAATGAGCAGTTCTTC	CASSLLVDSYNEQFF
TRBJ1-3	TRBV7-9	.	.	TGTGCCAGCAGCCCACAGGGCGACTCTGGAAACACCATATATTTT	CASSPQGDSGNTIYF
TRBJ1-2	TRBV5-1	.	.	TGCGCCAGCAGCCGGGACCCGCTTGGGGGCTACACCTTC	CASSRDPLGGYTF
TRBJ2-1	TRBV11-2	TRBD2	.	TGTGCCAGCCACTTAGTGGGTGGACTAGCGGGGGTTGAGCAGTTCTTC	CASHLVGGLAGVEQFF
TRBJ2-7	TRBV25-1	TRBD1	.	TGTGCCAGCAGTAGACAGGGCCCAGCCTACGAGCAGTACTTC	CASSRQGPAYEQYF
TRBJ2-7	TRBV6-5	TRBD1	.	TGTGCCAGCAGTCGGTCCCGGGACAGGTCCTACGAGCAGTACTTC	CASSRSRDRSYEQYF
TRBJ2-5	TRBV2	.	.	TGTGCCAGCAGTGAAGCAGGGGCTCGGAGTACCCAGTACTTC	CASSEAGARSTQYF
TRBJ2-2	TRBV30	.	.	TGTGCCTGGAGTGCTAGGGGGGCCGGGGAGCTGTTTTTT	CAWSARGAGELFF
TRBJ1-2	TRBV11-2	.	once	TGTGCCAGCAGCCCCCCCGCCACAGGGTATGGCTACACCTTC	CASSPPATGYGYTF
TRBJ1-4	TRBV5-1	.	.	TGCGCCAGCACCGTCGGAGGGGGAACTAATGAAAAACTGTTTTTT	CASTVGGGTNEKLFF
TRBJ1-3	TRBV2	TRBD1	.	TGTGCCAGCAGGACGACAGGGCTCGGAAACACCATATATTTT	CASRTTGLGNTIYF
TRBJ1-1	TRBV18	.	.	TGTGCCAGCTCACCTTTCCGGACGACTACAACTGAAGCTTTCTTT	CASSPFRTTTTEAFF
TRBJ1-3	TRBV9	.	.	TGTGCCAGCAGCGTAGGAGGGAAGGGAAACACCATATATTTT	CASSVGGKGNTIYF
TRBJ2-5	TRBV4-1	.	.	TGCGCCAGCAGCCGCGGACCTCAAGAGACCCAGTACTTC	CASSRGPQETQYF
TRBJ2-2	TRBV18	.	.	TGTGCCAGCTCCCCCTTAAACACCGGGGAGCTGTTTTTT	CASSPLNTGELFF
TRBJ1-1	TRBV18	.	.	TGTGCCAGCTCAGCCCAGGAGAACACTGAAGCTTTCTTT	CASSAQENTEAFF
TRBJ2-7	TRBV28	.	.	TGTGCCAGCAGCGTAACAGTGATTAGGTACGAGCAGTACTTC	CASSVTVIRYEQYF
TRBJ1-4	TRBV7-2	.	.	TGTGCCAGCAGCTTGGGCCAAAGAGTCGCAACTAATGAAAAACTGTTTTTT	CASSLGQRVATNEKLFF
TRBJ1-4	TRBV6-5	.	.	TGTGCCAGCCGATACCTAACGGGGACTAATGAAAAACTGTTTTTT	CASRYLTGTNEKLFF
TRBJ2-7	TRBV28	TRBD1	.	TGTGCCAGCAGTTCCCTCCGGGACAGACTCTACGAGCAGTACTTC	CASSSLRDRLYEQYF
TRBJ1-2	TRBV6-1	.	.	TGTGCCAGCAGTGGGGGACCCAACTATGGCTACACCTTC	CASSGGPNYGYTF